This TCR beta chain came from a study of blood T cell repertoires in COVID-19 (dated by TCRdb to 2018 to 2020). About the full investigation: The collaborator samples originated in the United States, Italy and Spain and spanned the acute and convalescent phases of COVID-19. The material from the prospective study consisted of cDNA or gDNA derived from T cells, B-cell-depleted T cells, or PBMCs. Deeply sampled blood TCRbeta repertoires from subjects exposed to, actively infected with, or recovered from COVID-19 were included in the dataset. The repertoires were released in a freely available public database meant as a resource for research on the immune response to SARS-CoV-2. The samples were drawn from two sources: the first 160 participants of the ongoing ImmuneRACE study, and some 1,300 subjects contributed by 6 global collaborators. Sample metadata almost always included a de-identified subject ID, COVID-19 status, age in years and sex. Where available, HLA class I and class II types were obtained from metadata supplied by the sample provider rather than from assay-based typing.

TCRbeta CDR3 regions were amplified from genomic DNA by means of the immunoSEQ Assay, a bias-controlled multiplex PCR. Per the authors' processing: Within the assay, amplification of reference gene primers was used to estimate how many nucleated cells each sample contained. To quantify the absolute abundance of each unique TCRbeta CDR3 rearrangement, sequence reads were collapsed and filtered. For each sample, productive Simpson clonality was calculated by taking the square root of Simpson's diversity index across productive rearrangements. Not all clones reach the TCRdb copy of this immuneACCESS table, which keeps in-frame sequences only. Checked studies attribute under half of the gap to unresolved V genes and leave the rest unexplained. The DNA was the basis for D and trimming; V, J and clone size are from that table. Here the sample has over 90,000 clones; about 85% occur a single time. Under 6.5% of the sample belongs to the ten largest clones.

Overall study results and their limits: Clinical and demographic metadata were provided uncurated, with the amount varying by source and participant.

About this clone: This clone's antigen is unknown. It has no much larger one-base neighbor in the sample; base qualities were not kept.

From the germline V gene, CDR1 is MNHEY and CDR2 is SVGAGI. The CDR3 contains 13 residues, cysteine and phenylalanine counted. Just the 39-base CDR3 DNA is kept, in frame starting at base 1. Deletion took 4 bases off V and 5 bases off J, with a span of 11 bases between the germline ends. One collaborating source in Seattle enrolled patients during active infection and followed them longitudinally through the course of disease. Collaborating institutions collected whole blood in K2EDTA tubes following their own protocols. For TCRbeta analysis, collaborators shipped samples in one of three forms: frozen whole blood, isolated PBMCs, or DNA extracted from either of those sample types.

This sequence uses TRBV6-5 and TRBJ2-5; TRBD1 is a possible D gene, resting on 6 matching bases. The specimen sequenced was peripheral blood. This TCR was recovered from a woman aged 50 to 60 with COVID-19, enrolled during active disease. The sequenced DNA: TGTGCCAGCAGTTTAAACAGGGCGGAGACCCAGTACTTC. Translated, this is CASSLNRAETQYF.